A single sample gave rise to the 27 T cell receptor beta chains below, sequenced in a study of cytomegalovirus exposure and HLA in healthy donors. Assay used: immunoSEQ multiplex PCR; TCRdb lists only in-frame clones, some missing. The sample has some 79,000 clones; about 93% are singletons. Specimen: PBMCs. The receptors come from a woman in her late teens or twenties in good health and CMV-seropositive.

This rearrangement joins TRBV7-6 to TRBJ2-1; TRBD1 agrees at 7 bases. Germline assignment: CDR1 SGHVS and CDR2 FNYEAQ. This CDR3 has 16 residues. The V segment lost 5 bases and the J segment 0 bases; nucleotides outside the gene matches: 7. The CDR3 sequence is CASSRLAGGSYNEQFF. For the CDR3, the DNA is TGTGCCAGCAGCCGATTAGCAGGGGGCTCCTACAATGAGCAGTTCTTC.

This sequence joins TRBV5-1 and TRBJ2-2; 10 bases line up with TRBD1. Germline V gene sequence: CDR1 SGHRS, CDR2 YFSETQ. This CDR3 region has 14 residues. J was trimmed by 3 bases and V by 5 bases; bases with no gene match: 1. This CDR3 reads CASRGQGHTGELFF. The CDR3, as DNA: TGCGCCAGCAGGGGACAGGGGCACACCGGGGAGCTGTTTTTT.

The V call is TRBV7-9, the J call TRBJ2-2; weak D call: TRBD1 (5 bases). This CDR3 has 16 amino acids. Germline values: CDR1 SEHNR, CDR2 FQNEAQ (reference sequence). Between the trimmed V and J ends, which lost 4 bases and 2 bases, there was a span of 14 bases. The CDR3 DNA follows: TGTGCCAGCAGCTCAACCTTGACAGCAAACACCGGGGAGCTGTTTTTT. It specifies CASSSTLTANTGELFF. The variable domain in full, with the rest retrieved from reference TRBV7-9 and TRBJ2-2, is DTGVSQNPRHKITKRGQNVTFRCDPISEHNRLYWYRQTLGQGPEFLTYFQNEAQLEKSRLLSDRFSAERPKGSFSTLEIQRTEQGDSAMYLCASSSTLTANTGELFFGEGSRLTVL.

The rearrangement links TRBV27 to TRBJ2-1, with D possibly being TRBD1 (6 bases). Germline V gives CDR1 MNHEY, CDR2 SMNVEV (reference sequence). Trimming pared 2 bases from V and 2 bases from J, leaving 13 bases between. This CDR3 is built from 16 residues. This chain's CDR3 is CASSLLGGRTYNEQFF. As DNA, the CDR3 is TGTGCCAGCAGTTTACTAGGGGGACGGACCTACAATGAGCAGTTCTTC.

J is TRBJ1-2 and V is TRBV2, with TRBD1 identical over 8 bases. This CDR3 has 15 amino acids. J lost 4 bases, V lost 6 bases, and 10 bases had no gene match. Germline V gives CDR1 SNHLY, CDR2 FYNNEI. The CDR3 here is CASSREDREIYGYTF. The CDR3 DNA reads as TGTGCCAGCAGCCGAGAGGACAGGGAAATCTATGGCTACACCTTC. The full variable domain, its missing parts supplied by reference TRBV2 and TRBJ1-2, is EPEVTQTPSHQVTQMGQEVILRCVPISNHLYFYWYRQILGQKVEFLVSFYNNEISEKSEIFDDQFSVERPDGSNFTLKIRSTKLEDSAMYFCASSREDREIYGYTFGSGTRLTVV.

The chain couples TRBV28 to TRBJ2-3, with 8 bases matching TRBD1. Trimming removed 8 bases from V and 4 bases from J; junction bases left unmatched: 11. Per the germline V gene, CDR1 is MDHEN and CDR2 is SYDVKM. The CDR3 has 15 residues. CDR3: CASRRTGTLPDTQYF. Here the CDR3 DNA reads TGTGCCAGCCGGAGGACAGGGACCTTACCAGATACGCAGTATTTT.

This chain uses TRBV9 with TRBJ1-6, with D unresolved. V was pared by 6 bases and J by 0 bases, with 10 bases between. Germline lookup yields CDR1 SGDLS and CDR2 YYNGEE. The CDR3 consists of 15 residues. CDR3 sequence reads: CASTLSSSYNSPLHF. CDR3 DNA sequence: TGTGCCAGCACATTGAGTAGCTCCTATAATTCACCCCTCCACTTT.

The chain recombines TRBV6-5 with TRBJ1-2, with 8 bases that match TRBD1. V dropped 7 bases and J dropped 2; count of bases not matched to a gene: 3. The length of the CDR3 is 13 residues. Germline CDR1 is MNHEY and CDR2 is SVGAGI. DNA of the CDR3: TGTGCCAGCACCCAGGGGGCGAACTATGGCTACACCTTC. Residues: CASTQGANYGYTF.

The chain carries TRBV4-2 and TRBJ2-1; the D gene is possibly TRBD2 (5 bases). CDR3 size: 13 residues. Germline V gene data show CDR1 as LGHNA and CDR2 as YNFKEQ. The germline V and J ends were trimmed by 4 bases and 5 bases, with 9 bases remaining between them. The CDR3, as DNA: TGTGCCAGCAGCCTTAAAGCGGACAATGAGCAGTTCTTC. Encoded protein: CASSLKADNEQFF.

This chain connects TRBV28 to TRBJ1-1; 9 bases fit TRBD1. CDR1 is MDHEN and CDR2 is SYDVKM in the germline V gene. This CDR3 has 14 amino acids. The J segment lost 3 bases and the V segment lost 5 bases, leaving 4 bases of the junction unmatched. The CDR3 sequence: CASSHRQGDTEAFF. CDR3 DNA sequence: TGTGCCAGCAGTCACAGACAGGGGGACACTGAAGCTTTCTTT.

The chain employs TRBV9 and TRBJ2-3, with a weak D call TRBD2 (6 bases). This CDR3 has 15 amino acids. V was cut by 4 bases and J by 1 base, with 13 bases left in between. Germline V gene lookup returns CDR1 SGDLS and CDR2 YYNGEE. CDR3 protein: CASSFPSGGTDTQYF. The CDR3 coding sequence is TGTGCCAGCAGCTTCCCCTCGGGGGGCACAGATACGCAGTATTTT.

The chain employs TRBV19 and TRBJ1-2; the match to TRBD1 covers 8 bases. V was clipped by 3 bases and J by 7 bases; unmatched bases: 4. The CDR3 length is 13 residues. Germline V gene lookup returns CDR1 LNHDA and CDR2 SQIVND (reference sequence). The CDR3 DNA is TGTGCCAGTAGTATCCCAGGGGGCAGTGGCTACACCTTC. This gives the protein CASSIPGGSGYTF.

V gene TRBV5-6 combines with J gene TRBJ1-2; D unclear. V dropped 4 bases and J dropped 3 bases, with 10 bases sitting between them. Germline CDR1 SGHDT, CDR2 YYEEEE. The CDR3 consists of 13 residues. The CDR3 protein is CASSIGDHYGYTF. CDR3 coding DNA: TGTGCCAGCAGCATCGGGGATCACTATGGCTACACCTTC. The variable domain in full, completed from reference TRBV5-6 and TRBJ1-2, reads DAGVTQSPTHLIKTRGQQVTLRCSPKSGHDTVSWYQQALGQGPQFIFQYYEEEERQRGNFPDRFSGHQFPNYSSELNVNALLLGDSALYLCASSIGDHYGYTFGSGTRLTVV.

This clone was seen only once. The chain employs TRBV25-1 and TRBJ1-4; TRBD1 agrees at 8 bases. The CDR3 is 15 residues long. V dropped 2 bases and J dropped 4; count of bases not matched to a gene: 3. CDR1 and CDR2 from the germline V gene are MGHDK and SYGVNS. In nucleotides, the CDR3 is TGTGCCAGCAGTGAACCCGGACAGGGTAATGAAAAACTGTTTTTT. It encodes CASSEPGQGNEKLFF.

This chain joins TRBV7-9 and TRBJ2-3; 9 nucleotides match TRBD2. The CDR3 is 15 residues long. The trim removed 4 bases at V and 4 bases at J, leaving 6 bases unmatched. Germline CDR1 is SEHNR and CDR2 is FQNEAQ (reference sequence). The CDR3 protein is CASSSLSGRSDTQYF. The CDR3 nucleotides are TGTGCCAGCAGCTCACTTAGCGGGAGATCAGATACGCAGTATTTT.

This clone was seen once. The gene calls are TRBV4-1 and TRBJ2-5, with 7 bases aligning to TRBD2. Germline V gene data show CDR1 as MGHRA and CDR2 as YSYEKL. The ends lost 1 base at V and 3 bases at J; junction bases unmatched: 8. This CDR3 comprises 16 residues. CDR3 sequence: CASSQAPGLRKETQYF. The CDR3 DNA reads as TGCGCCAGCAGCCAAGCCCCGGGACTACGCAAAGAGACCCAGTACTTC.

The V call is TRBV27, the J call TRBJ2-3, with unresolved D. The CDR3 length is 14 residues. Deletions cut 5 bases from V and 0 bases from J, with 9 bases between. Germline V gene data show CDR1 as MNHEY and CDR2 as SMNVEV (reference sequence). The CDR3 DNA reads as TGTGCCAGCAGTCCCCGACTTAGCACAGATACGCAGTATTTT. This codes for CASSPRLSTDTQYF.

The chain carries TRBV2 and TRBJ1-5; D not resolved. Germline loops: CDR1 SNHLY, CDR2 FYNNEI. The CDR3 has 15 residues. Trimming shortened V by 5 bases and J by 7 bases, and 18 bases separated the two germline ends. The CDR3: CASSQALTASQPQHF. The CDR3 DNA reads as TGTGCCAGCAGTCAGGCATTAACGGCCAGCCAGCCCCAGCATTTT.

This rearrangement joins TRBV5-1 to TRBJ2-1; no clear D gene. CDR3 length: 14 residues. V was pared by 0 bases and J by 8 bases, with 12 bases between. CDR1 SGHRS and CDR2 YFSETQ come from the germline V gene. The CDR3 DNA follows: TGCGCCAGCAGCTTGGAACCCTCCGCGGATGAGCAGTTCTTC. Translated: CASSLEPSADEQFF.

The J gene is TRBJ1-5, the V gene TRBV6-4; a possible D gene is TRBD1 (5 bases). V lost 5 bases and J 7 bases, leaving 15 bases between the germline ends. The V gene's germline CDR1 is MRHNA and CDR2 SNTAGT. The CDR3 spans 14 residues. The CDR3 reads CASSYSQGGQPQHF. CDR3 coding DNA: TGTGCCAGCAGTTACAGTCAGGGTGGACAGCCCCAGCATTTT.

The rearrangement joins TRBV2 to TRBJ1-5; D unclear. Germline V CDR1 and CDR2: SNHLY, FYNNEI. The ends were cut back, 6 bases at V and 5 bases at J, with 20 bases in the middle. The CDR3 runs to 16 residues. The CDR3 spells CASSHPGEGMDQPQHF. The DNA of the CDR3 is TGTGCCAGCAGCCACCCGGGTGAAGGAATGGATCAGCCCCAGCATTTT.

This chain connects TRBV5-1 to TRBJ2-1, with 8 bases that match TRBD1. Looked up from germline, CDR1 is SGHRS and CDR2 is YFSETQ. The trim removed 2 bases at V and 3 bases at J, leaving 4 bases unmatched. This CDR3 spans 15 amino acids. DNA for the CDR3: TGCGCCAGCAGCTTAGACAGGGGTCTCTACAATGAGCAGTTCTTC. This encodes CASSLDRGLYNEQFF.

V is TRBV6-6 and J is TRBJ2-1; TRBD2 agrees at 9 bases. The CDR3 contains 12 residues. Germline loops: CDR1 MNHNY, CDR2 SVGAGI (reference sequence). Here the CDR3 reads CEERGATTEQFF. The CDR3, as DNA: TGTGAGGAGCGGGGGGCTACAACTGAGCAGTTCTTC.

The chain has TRBV6-4 and TRBJ1-6; TRBD1 aligns across 7 bases. Germline V gene sequence: CDR1 MRHNA, CDR2 SNTAGT. There are 16 residues in the CDR3. The V segment lost 6 bases and the J segment 8 bases; nucleotides outside the gene matches: 13. The CDR3 sequence: CASSARRTGEHSPLHF. The CDR3 nucleotides read TGTGCCAGCAGCGCCCGACGAACAGGGGAACATTCACCCCTCCACTTT.

The rearrangement links TRBV10-3 to TRBJ2-1; 8 positions agree with TRBD2. Germline V gene lookup returns CDR1 ENHRY and CDR2 SYGVKD. The V segment lost 11 bases and the J segment 8 bases; nucleotides outside the gene matches: 11. The CDR3 has 13 residues. This CDR3 reads CAARRGGQDEQFF. The CDR3 DNA reads TGTGCCGCTAGACGGGGGGGCCAGGATGAGCAGTTCTTC.

The V call is TRBV28, the J call TRBJ2-5; a possible D gene is TRBD1 (5 bases). The CDR3 sequence is 14 residues long. Per germline, CDR1 MDHEN and CDR2 SYDVKM. V was pared by 5 bases and J by 5 bases, with 15 bases between. Here the CDR3 DNA reads TGTGCCAGCAGTAAGCGAAAACAGGTGGAGACCCAGTACTTC. It encodes CASSKRKQVETQYF.

This clone was seen only once. V is TRBV19 and J is TRBJ2-1, with a tentative D call TRBD2 (6 bases). This CDR3 is 13 amino acids long. Germline lookup yields CDR1 LNHDA and CDR2 SQIVND (reference sequence). Trimming cost V 2 bases and J 7 bases, with 9 bases left between them. The chain's CDR3 is CASSILGGNEQFF. The CDR3 DNA follows: TGTGCCAGTAGTATACTCGGGGGTAATGAGCAGTTCTTC.